This T cell receptor beta chain was retrieved from a study of T-cell memory formation after mild COVID-19. The CDR3 length is 13 residues. Germline loops: CDR1 SGHRS, CDR2 YFSETQ. The junction had 2 bases not matched to a gene; V was cut back by 2 bases and J by 6 bases. Constant-segment primers were used for 5'RACE, and the resulting TCR alpha and TCR beta cDNA libraries carried sample barcodes and UMIs. Each CDR3 protein gets one entry after TCRdb re-called the 5' RACE reads with MiXCR. The sample records 25,000 to 35,000 distinct CDR3 sequences, 9.5% to 15% being singletons. Sample: PBMCs or a T cell subset sorted from them (not recorded which). This chain connects TRBV5-1 to TRBJ2-1, with 7 bases that match TRBD1. The TCR was taken from an adult woman who had mild COVID-19 (a few samples of this study predate the infection). Cell type and time point are not known. CDR3 nucleotides: TGCGCCAGCAGCTTCGGGACAGTCAATGAGCAGTTCTTC. Amino acid sequence: CASSFGTVNEQFF.